Below, 27 T cell receptor beta chains from the same sample are listed, as sequenced in a study of cytomegalovirus exposure and HLA in healthy donors. This PCR relied on a set of 60 Vbeta primers and 13 Jbeta primers. The data were produced by immunoSEQ multiplex PCR, yet TCRdb's version contains in-frame clones alone and is incomplete. This sample has 99,000 or so clones, with around 80% found just once. The specimen was PBMCs. Every receptor here comes from a man aged 30 to 45 in good health and CMV-seropositive.

Comment on this clone: This CDR3 is missing its conserved last phenylalanine or tryptophan, likely due to a read error. The V call is TRBV5-4, the J call TRBJ1-1; maybe TRBD1 (6 bases). The germline V gene has CDR1 SGHNT and CDR2 YYREEE (reference sequence). The V end was cut by 0 bases, the J end by 3 bases, with 12 bases between. The CDR3 covers 15 residues. The CDR3 reads CASSLAQGQDTEAFL. CDR3 in DNA: TGTGCCAGCAGCTTGGCACAGGGTCAGGACACTGAAGCTTTCCTT.

V and J are TRBV19 and TRBJ2-5, with D perhaps matching TRBD2 (6 bases). The CDR3 loop spans 14 amino acids. Germline CDR1 is LNHDA and CDR2 is SQIVND (reference sequence). V lost 8 bases to trimming and J lost 5 bases, with 18 bases between them. The CDR3 spells CASSLWGGVETQYF. The CDR3 bases are TGTGCCAGTTCCCTCTGGGGCGGGGTGGAGACCCAGTACTTC.

The rearrangement links TRBV18 to TRBJ2-1; TRBD2 matches 7 bases. This CDR3 has 16 residues. Trimming took 2 bases from V and 4 from J; bases not matched to a gene: 8. In germline, CDR1 is KGHSH, CDR2 LQKENI. CDR3 coding DNA: TGTGCCAGCTCACCAGTACTAGCGACTTTTTACAATGAGCAGTTCTTC. As protein: CASSPVLATFYNEQFF.

This clone was recorded only once. The chain joins TRBV7-2 to TRBJ1-1; no firm D call. V lost 5 bases to trimming and J lost 1 base, with 14 bases between them. The CDR3 contains 15 residues. The germline CDR1 and CDR2 sequences are SGHTA and FQGNSA. CDR3 amino acids: CASSLRGRGNTEAFF. CDR3 nucleotide sequence: TGTGCCAGCAGCCTACGGGGTCGGGGGAACACTGAAGCTTTCTTT.

The chain links TRBV23-1 to TRBJ2-1; 10 nucleotides agree with TRBD2. TRBV23-1 is marked as an open reading frame, function uncertain. The V and J ends lost 0 bases and 4 bases, in that order; junction bases with no gene match: 15. This CDR3 spans 20 amino acids. The CDR3 DNA reads TGCGCCAGCAGTCAATCGGCTCTCGGGGCTAGCGGGGGCCTATACAATGAGCAGTTCTTC. It is translated as CASSQSALGASGGLYNEQFF.

This clone has just a few counts. CDR3 coding DNA: TGCGCCAGCAGCTTGGTAGCCGGGACAGGGCCCTACGAGCAGTACTTC. Translation: CASSLVAGTGPYEQYF. The chain combines TRBV5-1 with TRBJ2-7; TRBD1 aligns across 9 bases. Germline V lookup: CDR1 SGHRS, CDR2 YFSETQ. J was trimmed by 2 bases and V by 0 bases; bases with no gene match: 6. There are 16 residues in the CDR3.

This chain uses TRBV5-4 with TRBJ1-1, with 9 bases that match TRBD1. The CDR3 loop spans 14 amino acids. CDR1 is SGHNT, CDR2 YYREEE, per germline (reference sequence). V shed 4 bases and J 5 bases; nucleotides not matched to a gene: 6. The CDR3 region is CASSKPGTGTEAFF. CDR3 nucleotide sequence: TGTGCCAGCAGCAAGCCCGGGACAGGGACTGAAGCTTTCTTT.

The chain is built from TRBV6-1 and TRBJ1-2; D unclear. The germline CDR1 and CDR2 sequences are MNHNS and SASEGT. V shed 2 bases and J shed 7 bases, with 8 bases lying between them. The CDR3 has 12 residues. The CDR3 loop is CASSERGGGYTF. CDR3 in DNA: TGTGCCAGCAGTGAACGGGGTGGTGGCTACACCTTC.

A single count supports this clone. The CDR3 coding sequence is TGCGCCAGCAGCCAAGAATTCCGGGATACGCAGTATTTT. Translation gives CASSQEFRDTQYF. The V and J genes are TRBV4-3 and TRBJ2-3; no clear D. Trimming shortened V by 0 bases and J by 6 bases, and 7 bases separated the two germline ends. Germline loops: CDR1 LGHNA, CDR2 YSLEER. This CDR3 region has 13 residues.

The sample holds one count of this clone. The rearrangement uses TRBV2 and TRBJ2-1; perhaps TRBD1 as D (6 bases). V was shortened by 6 bases and J by 2 bases, with 11 bases between the two germline ends. CDR1 SNHLY and CDR2 FYNNEI come from the germline V gene. The CDR3 runs 14 residues. This chain's CDR3 is CASSQGKPYNEQFF. CDR3 nucleotide sequence: TGTGCCAGCAGCCAGGGGAAACCCTACAATGAGCAGTTCTTC.

The V call is TRBV7-9, the J call TRBJ1-1; TRBD1 matches at 12 bases. This CDR3 region has 17 residues. The germline V gene has CDR1 SEHNR and CDR2 FQNEAQ (reference sequence). Germline trimming cut 2 bases from V and 8 bases from J; bases unmatched to any gene: 12. DNA for the CDR3: TGTGCCAGCAGCTTAATCCTGGTCGGGACAGGGGGCCAGGAAGCTTTCTTT. Encoded protein: CASSLILVGTGGQEAFF. Supplemented by reference TRBV7-9 and TRBJ1-1, the full variable domain reads DTGVSQNPRHKITKRGQNVTFRCDPISEHNRLYWYRQTLGQGPEFLTYFQNEAQLEKSRLLSDRFSAERPKGSFSTLEIQRTEQGDSAMYLCASSLILVGTGGQEAFFGQGTRLTVV.

This chain links TRBV5-6 with TRBJ1-1; tentatively, D is TRBD1 (6 bases). V was cut by 7 bases and J by 1 base, with 14 bases left in between. The CDR3 loop spans 14 amino acids. Germline-derived CDR1 and CDR2 are SGHDT and YYEEEE. The CDR3: CASYVGTTNTEAFF. CDR3 nucleotides: TGTGCCAGCTATGTAGGGACAACGAACACTGAAGCTTTCTTT. Together with reference TRBV5-6 and TRBJ1-1, the CDR3 gives the full variable domain: DAGVTQSPTHLIKTRGQQVTLRCSPKSGHDTVSWYQQALGQGPQFIFQYYEEEERQRGNFPDRFSGHQFPNYSSELNVNALLLGDSALYLCASYVGTTNTEAFFGQGTRLTVV.

This clone appeared a single time. The chain has TRBV6-5 and TRBJ1-2; D may be TRBD1 (6 bases). Trimming took 5 bases from V and 5 from J, leaving 15 bases between them. The CDR3 covers 14 residues. CDR1 and CDR2 from the germline V gene are MNHEY and SVGAGI. The CDR3 DNA follows: TGTGCCAGCAGTCCTCGACAGGTCCAATATGGCTACACCTTC. Its protein is CASSPRQVQYGYTF.

This clone was counted once. Here the CDR3 DNA reads TGTGCCAGCAGCCCCATGGACAGGGGGCTGTCTGAAGCTTTCTTT. Translation gives CASSPMDRGLSEAFF. This sequence joins TRBV7-9 and TRBJ1-1, with TRBD1 matching over 11 bases. The CDR3 is made up of 15 amino acids. The trim removed 5 bases at V and 6 bases at J, leaving 8 bases unmatched. Per the germline V gene, CDR1 is SEHNR and CDR2 is FQNEAQ (reference sequence). The full variable domain, its missing parts supplied by reference TRBV7-9 and TRBJ1-1, is DTGVSQNPRHKITKRGQNVTFRCDPISEHNRLYWYRQTLGQGPEFLTYFQNEAQLEKSRLLSDRFSAERPKGSFSTLEIQRTEQGDSAMYLCASSPMDRGLSEAFFGQGTRLTVV.

The gene calls are TRBV7-6 and TRBJ1-2; no firm D call. The CDR3 runs 13 residues. Germline V gene sequence: CDR1 SGHVS, CDR2 FNYEAQ. V shed 7 bases and J shed 7 bases, with 16 bases lying between them. Here the CDR3 reads CASTQPEGGGYTF. CDR3 nucleotide sequence: TGTGCCAGCACCCAACCCGAGGGTGGTGGCTACACCTTC.

A remark on this clone: Distinct nucleotide sequences in the sample also encode this CDR3. This chain joins TRBV29-1 and TRBJ1-4, with 8 bases fitting TRBD1. The germline gives CDR1 SQVTM, CDR2 ANQGSEA. The CDR3 consists of 13 residues. The trim removed 4 bases at V and 5 bases at J, leaving 3 bases unmatched. This CDR3 reads CSVGQGRNEKLFF. In nucleotides, the CDR3 is TGCAGCGTTGGACAGGGGCGGAATGAAAAACTGTTTTTT.

There are a few counts of this clone. The chain couples TRBV4-3 to TRBJ2-7; 10 bases map to TRBD1. Unmatched junction bases numbered 5, after V lost 0 bases and J lost 0 bases. This CDR3 spans 17 amino acids. Germline CDR1 reads LGHNA; CDR2 reads YSLEER. The CDR3 DNA sequence: TGCGCCAGCAGCCAAGATCAGAGGACAGGGGGCTCCTACGAGCAGTACTTC. This translates into CASSQDQRTGGSYEQYF.

This chain joins TRBV7-2 and TRBJ2-7, with 8 bases identical to TRBD2. V dropped 4 bases and J dropped 6; count of bases not matched to a gene: 8. Germline V gene sequence: CDR1 SGHTA, CDR2 FQGNSA. CDR3 size: 14 residues. The DNA of the CDR3 is TGTGCCAGCAGCTACGGACTAGCACGGGCCGAGCAGTACTTC. Translation: CASSYGLARAEQYF. The entire variable domain, with the rest obtained from reference TRBV7-2 and TRBJ2-7, is as follows: GAGVSQSPSNKVTEKGKDVELRCDPISGHTALYWYRQSLGQGLEFLIYFQGNSAPDKSGLPSDRFSAERTGGSVSTLTIQRTQQEDSAVYLCASSYGLARAEQYFGPGTRLTVT.

The chain uses TRBV7-9 and TRBJ1-3; a weak D match, TRBD1 (6 bases). CDR1 is SEHNR and CDR2 is FQNEAQ in the germline V gene (reference sequence). V was cut by 6 bases and J by 6 bases, with 15 bases left in between. This CDR3 is 14 amino acids long. The CDR3 loop is CASSLTDSENTIYF. DNA of the CDR3: TGTGCCAGCAGTCTGACGGACAGCGAAAACACCATATATTTT.

The chain is built from TRBV2 and TRBJ1-2, with 8 bases lining up with TRBD1. The germline V gene has CDR1 SNHLY and CDR2 FYNNEI. V trimming: 4 bases; J trimming: 6 bases; junction bases outside the gene matches: 7. CDR3 length: 14 amino acids. CDR3 loop: CASSGTGRKNGYTF. In nucleotides, the CDR3 is TGTGCCAGCAGTGGGACAGGGAGGAAGAATGGCTACACCTTC.

J is TRBJ2-4 and V is TRBV5-1, with 8 bases fitting TRBD1. The germline gives CDR1 SGHRS, CDR2 YFSETQ. The CDR3 length is 13 residues. V lost 4 bases and J lost 6; bases outside the gene matches: 3. This CDR3 is CASSVDRGNIQYF. CDR3 sequence (DNA): TGCGCCAGCAGCGTCGACAGGGGAAACATTCAGTACTTC.

V is TRBV18 and J is TRBJ1-1; D gene uncertain. The CDR3 extends over 15 amino acids. In germline, CDR1 is KGHSH, CDR2 LQKENI. The ends were cut back, 2 bases at V and 8 bases at J, with 18 bases in the middle. CDR3 sequence reads: CASSPTPTGLTEAFF. Written as DNA, the CDR3 is TGTGCCAGCTCACCAACCCCAACGGGGTTAACCGAAGCTTTCTTT.

The rearrangement joins TRBV9 to TRBJ2-3; the D gene is possibly TRBD2 (5 bases). Trimming cost V 2 bases and J 5 bases, with 15 bases left between them. CDR1 is SGDLS, CDR2 YYNGEE, per germline. The CDR3 is 15 residues long. The CDR3 region is CASSVDLAVGDTQYF. Written as DNA, the CDR3 is TGTGCCAGCAGCGTGGATCTAGCCGTCGGAGATACGCAGTATTTT. Full variable domain (rest looked up from reference TRBV9 and TRBJ2-3): DSGVTQTPKHLITATGQRVTLRCSPRSGDLSVYWYQQSLDQGLQFLIQYYNGEERAKGNILERFSAQQFPDLHSELNLSSLELGDSALYFCASSVDLAVGDTQYFGPGTRLTVL.

The J gene is TRBJ1-4, the V gene TRBV6-5; D might be TRBD1 (5 bases). The CDR3 is made up of 15 amino acids. Germline lookup yields CDR1 MNHEY and CDR2 SVGAGI. Trimming left V 0 bases short and J 8 bases short, with 13 bases between. The CDR3, as DNA: TGTGCCAGCAGTTACTCGGGCAGGGTCACGGAAAAACTGTTTTTT. Protein: CASSYSGRVTEKLFF.

This rearrangement joins TRBV13 to TRBJ2-3; no clear D. Deletions cut 2 bases from V and 1 base from J, with 10 bases between. The CDR3 contains 15 residues. Germline CDR1 and CDR2: PRHDT and FYEKMQ (reference sequence). In nucleotides, the CDR3 is TGTGCCAGCAGCTTACGCCTAGAAGGCACAGATACGCAGTATTTT. As protein: CASSLRLEGTDTQYF.

The V and J genes are TRBV6-5 and TRBJ2-3, with 14 bases matching TRBD2. The trim removed 4 bases at V and 6 bases at J, leaving 6 bases unmatched. Germline assignment: CDR1 MNHEY and CDR2 SVGAGI. This CDR3 spans 16 amino acids. The CDR3 protein is CASSSTSGGAPDTQYF. In DNA, the CDR3 is TGTGCCAGCAGTTCGACTAGCGGGGGGGCACCGGATACGCAGTATTTT.

The V gene is TRBV28, the J gene TRBJ2-7; 12 bases map to TRBD2. This CDR3 is 16 amino acids long. V lost 6 bases, J lost 4 bases, and 10 bases stayed unmatched. Germline V CDR1 and CDR2: MDHEN, SYDVKM. The CDR3 DNA sequence: TGTGCCAGCAGCAGCGATTATGGGACTAGCGGGTACGAGCAGTACTTC. Translation: CASSSDYGTSGYEQYF.